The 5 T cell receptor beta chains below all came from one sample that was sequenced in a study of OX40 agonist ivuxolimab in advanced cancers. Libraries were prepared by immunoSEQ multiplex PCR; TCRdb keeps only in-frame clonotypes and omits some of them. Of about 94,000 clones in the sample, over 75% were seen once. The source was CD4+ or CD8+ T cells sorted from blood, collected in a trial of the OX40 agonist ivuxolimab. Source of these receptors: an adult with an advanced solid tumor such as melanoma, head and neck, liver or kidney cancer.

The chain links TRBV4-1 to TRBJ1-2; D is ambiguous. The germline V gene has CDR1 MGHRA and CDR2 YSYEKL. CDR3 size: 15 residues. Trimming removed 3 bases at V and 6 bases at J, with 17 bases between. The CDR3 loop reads CASSHPAVRYDGYTF. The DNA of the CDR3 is TGCGCCAGCAGCCACCCCGCGGTCAGATACGATGGCTACACCTTC.

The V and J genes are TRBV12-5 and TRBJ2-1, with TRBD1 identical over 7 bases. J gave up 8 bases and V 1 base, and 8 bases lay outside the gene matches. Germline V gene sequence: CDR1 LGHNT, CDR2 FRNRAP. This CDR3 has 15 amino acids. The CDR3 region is CASGLETGNFHEQFF. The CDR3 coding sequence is TGTGCTAGTGGTTTGGAGACAGGGAATTTTCATGAGCAGTTCTTC.

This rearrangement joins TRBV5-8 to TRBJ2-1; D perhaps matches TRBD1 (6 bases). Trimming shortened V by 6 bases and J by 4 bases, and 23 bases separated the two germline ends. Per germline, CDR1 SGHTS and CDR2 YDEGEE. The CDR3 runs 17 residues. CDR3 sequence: CASKWAFTGHLYNEQFF. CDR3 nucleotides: TGTGCCAGCAAATGGGCCTTCACGGGACACCTGTACAATGAGCAGTTCTTC.

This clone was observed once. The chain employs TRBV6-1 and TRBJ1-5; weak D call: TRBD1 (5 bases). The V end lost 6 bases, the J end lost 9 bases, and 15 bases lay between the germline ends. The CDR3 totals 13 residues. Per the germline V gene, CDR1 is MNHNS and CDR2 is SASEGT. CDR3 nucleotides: TGTGCCAGCAGACCCACCCCCCAGGGGCCCCAGCATTTT. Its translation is CASRPTPQGPQHF.

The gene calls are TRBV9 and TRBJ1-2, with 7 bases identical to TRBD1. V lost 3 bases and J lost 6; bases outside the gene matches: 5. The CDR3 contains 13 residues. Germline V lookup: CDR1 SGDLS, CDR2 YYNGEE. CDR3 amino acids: CASSADRGHGYTF. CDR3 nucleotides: TGTGCCAGCAGCGCGGATAGGGGGCATGGCTACACCTTC.